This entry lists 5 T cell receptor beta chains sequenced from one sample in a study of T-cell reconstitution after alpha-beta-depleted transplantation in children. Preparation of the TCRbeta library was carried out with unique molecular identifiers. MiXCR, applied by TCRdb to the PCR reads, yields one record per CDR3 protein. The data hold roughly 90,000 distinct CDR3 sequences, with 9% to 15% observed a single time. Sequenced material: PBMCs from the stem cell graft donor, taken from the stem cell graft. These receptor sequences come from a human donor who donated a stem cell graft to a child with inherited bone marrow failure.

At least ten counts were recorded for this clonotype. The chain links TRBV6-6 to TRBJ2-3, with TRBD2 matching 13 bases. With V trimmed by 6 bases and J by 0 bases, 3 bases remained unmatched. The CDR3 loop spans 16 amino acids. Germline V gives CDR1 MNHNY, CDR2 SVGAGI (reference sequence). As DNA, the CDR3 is TGTGCCAGCAGACCGGGACTAGCGGGGAGCACAGATACGCAGTATTTT. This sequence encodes CASRPGLAGSTDTQYF.

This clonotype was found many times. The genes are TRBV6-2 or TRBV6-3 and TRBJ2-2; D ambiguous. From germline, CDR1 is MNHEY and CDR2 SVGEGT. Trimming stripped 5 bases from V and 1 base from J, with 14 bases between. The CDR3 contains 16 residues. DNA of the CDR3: TGTGCCAGCAGTGCCCGAAGCAGCTTGAACACCGGGGAGCTGTTTTTT. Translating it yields CASSARSSLNTGELFF.

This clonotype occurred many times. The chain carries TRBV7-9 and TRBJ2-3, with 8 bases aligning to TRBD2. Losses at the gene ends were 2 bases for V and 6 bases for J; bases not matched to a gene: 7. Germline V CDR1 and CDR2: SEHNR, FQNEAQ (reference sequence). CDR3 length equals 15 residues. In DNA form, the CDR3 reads TGTGCCAGCAGCTTAAGCAGCGGGAGTCTGGATACGCAGTATTTT. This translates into CASSLSSGSLDTQYF.

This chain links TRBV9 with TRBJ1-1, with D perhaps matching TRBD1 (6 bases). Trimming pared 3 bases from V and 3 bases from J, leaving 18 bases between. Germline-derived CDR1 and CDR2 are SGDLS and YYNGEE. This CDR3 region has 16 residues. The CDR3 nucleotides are TGTGCCAGCAGCGCGGACACAGGGTCTTCGGACACTGAAGCTTTCTTT. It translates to CASSADTGSSDTEAFF.

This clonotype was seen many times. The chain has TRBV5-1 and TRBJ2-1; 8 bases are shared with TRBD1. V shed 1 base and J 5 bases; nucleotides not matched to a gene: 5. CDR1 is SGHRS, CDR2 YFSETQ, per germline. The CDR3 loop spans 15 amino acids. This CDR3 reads CASSLKAGGDNEQFF. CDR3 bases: TGCGCCAGCAGCTTGAAAGCAGGGGGCGACAATGAGCAGTTCTTC.